In its sample, the clone carrying this T cell receptor beta chain was seen a few times. This entry is derived from a study of long-term antiretroviral therapy in people with HIV. V was cut by 0 bases and J by 6 bases, with 9 bases left in between. This CDR3 contains 13 residues. From germline, CDR1 is SGHAT and CDR2 FQNNGV. The libraries were made with immunoSEQ v3.0 at survey level. Clones were read by immunoSEQ multiplex PCR, and TCRdb kept only the in-frame ones, dropping some. Seen here are about 23,000 clones, roughly four fifths observed once, and the top ten hold around a quarter. The sequencing here drew on unsorted PBMCs, taken 0.4 years after starting antiretroviral therapy. The clonotype originates from a man aged 50 or older with HIV. V and J are TRBV11-2 and TRBJ2-7; D might be TRBD1 or TRBD2, each matching 5 bases. CDR3 in amino acids: CASSLEWDAEQYF. CDR3 nucleotide sequence: TGTGCCAGCAGCTTAGAGTGGGACGCCGAGCAGTACTTC.